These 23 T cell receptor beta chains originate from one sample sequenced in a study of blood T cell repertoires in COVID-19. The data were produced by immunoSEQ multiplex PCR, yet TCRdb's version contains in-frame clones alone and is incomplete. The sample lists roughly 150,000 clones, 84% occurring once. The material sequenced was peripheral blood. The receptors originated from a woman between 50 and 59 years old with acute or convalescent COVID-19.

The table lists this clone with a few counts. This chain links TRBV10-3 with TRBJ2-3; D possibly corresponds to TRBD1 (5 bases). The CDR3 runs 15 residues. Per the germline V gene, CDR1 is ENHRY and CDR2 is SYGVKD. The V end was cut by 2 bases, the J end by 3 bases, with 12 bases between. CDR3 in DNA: TGTGCCATCAGTGAGGGTCAGGGAACAACAGATACGCAGTATTTT. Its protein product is CAISEGQGTTDTQYF.

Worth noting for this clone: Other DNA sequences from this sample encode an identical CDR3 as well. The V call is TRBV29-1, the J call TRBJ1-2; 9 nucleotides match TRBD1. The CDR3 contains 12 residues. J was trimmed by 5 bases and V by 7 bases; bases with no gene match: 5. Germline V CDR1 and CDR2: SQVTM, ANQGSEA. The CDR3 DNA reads TGCAGCGCTAGGGACAGGGATTATGGCTACACCTTC. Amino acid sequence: CSARDRDYGYTF.

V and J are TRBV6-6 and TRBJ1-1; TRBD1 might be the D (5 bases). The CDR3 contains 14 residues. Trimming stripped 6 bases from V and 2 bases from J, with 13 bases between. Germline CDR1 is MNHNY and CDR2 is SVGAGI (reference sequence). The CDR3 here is CASRGLDSNTEAFF. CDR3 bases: TGTGCCAGCAGGGGCCTAGACAGCAACACTGAAGCTTTCTTT.

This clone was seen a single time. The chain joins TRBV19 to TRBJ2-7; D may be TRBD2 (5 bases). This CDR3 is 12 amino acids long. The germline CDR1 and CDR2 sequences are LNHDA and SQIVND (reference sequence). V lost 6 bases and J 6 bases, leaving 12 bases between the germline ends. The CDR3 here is CASSPGVPEQYF. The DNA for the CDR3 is TGTGCCAGTAGCCCCGGGGTCCCCGAGCAGTACTTC.

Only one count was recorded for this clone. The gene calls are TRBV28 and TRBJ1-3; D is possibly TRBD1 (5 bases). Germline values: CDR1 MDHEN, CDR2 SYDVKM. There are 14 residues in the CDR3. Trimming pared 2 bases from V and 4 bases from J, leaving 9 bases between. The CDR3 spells CASSLVRAGNTIYF. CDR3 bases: TGTGCCAGCAGTTTAGTCAGGGCGGGAAACACCATATATTTT.

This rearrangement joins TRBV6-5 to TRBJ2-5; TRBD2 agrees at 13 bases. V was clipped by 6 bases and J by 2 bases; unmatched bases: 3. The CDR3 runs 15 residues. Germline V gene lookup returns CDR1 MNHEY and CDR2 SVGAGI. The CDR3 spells CASSRGLAGQETQYF. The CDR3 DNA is TGTGCCAGCAGCCGGGGACTAGCGGGACAAGAGACCCAGTACTTC.

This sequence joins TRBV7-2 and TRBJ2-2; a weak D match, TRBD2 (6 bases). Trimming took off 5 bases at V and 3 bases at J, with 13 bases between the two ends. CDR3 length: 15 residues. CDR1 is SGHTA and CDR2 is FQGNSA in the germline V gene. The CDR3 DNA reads TGTGCCAGCAGCCCCGGGAGTCTCCACACCGGGGAGCTGTTTTTT. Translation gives CASSPGSLHTGELFF.

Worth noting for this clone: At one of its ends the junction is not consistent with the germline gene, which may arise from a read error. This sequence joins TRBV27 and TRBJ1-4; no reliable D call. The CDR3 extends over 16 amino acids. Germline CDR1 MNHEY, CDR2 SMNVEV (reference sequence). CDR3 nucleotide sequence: TGTGCCAGCCTCCGGAGGGCCGGGGTAACTAATGCAAAACTGTTTTTT. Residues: CASLRRAGVTNAKLFF.

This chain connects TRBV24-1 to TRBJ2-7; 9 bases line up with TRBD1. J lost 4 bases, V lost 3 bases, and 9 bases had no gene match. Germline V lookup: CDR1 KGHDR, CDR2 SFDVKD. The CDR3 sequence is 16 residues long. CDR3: CATSDESGTGSYEQYF. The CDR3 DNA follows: TGTGCCACCAGTGATGAGTCCGGGACAGGGTCGTACGAGCAGTACTTC.

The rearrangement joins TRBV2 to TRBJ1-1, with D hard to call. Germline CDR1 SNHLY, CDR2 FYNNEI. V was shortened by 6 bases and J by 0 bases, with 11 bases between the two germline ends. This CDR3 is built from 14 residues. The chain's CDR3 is CASSDFLMNTEAFF. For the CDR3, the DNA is TGTGCCAGCAGCGACTTCTTAATGAACACTGAAGCTTTCTTT.

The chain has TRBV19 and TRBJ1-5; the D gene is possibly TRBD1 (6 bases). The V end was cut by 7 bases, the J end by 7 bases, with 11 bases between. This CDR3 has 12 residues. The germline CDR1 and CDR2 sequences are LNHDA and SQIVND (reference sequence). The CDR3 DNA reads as TGTGCCAGTACCCAGGGGTACCAGCCCCAGCATTTT. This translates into CASTQGYQPQHF.

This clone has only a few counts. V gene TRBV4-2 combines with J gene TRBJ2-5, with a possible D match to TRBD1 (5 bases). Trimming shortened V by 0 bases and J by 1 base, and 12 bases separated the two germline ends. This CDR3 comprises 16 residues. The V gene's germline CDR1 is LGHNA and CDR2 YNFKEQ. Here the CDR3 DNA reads TGTGCCAGCAGCCAAGAGGTTAGGGGCGGCCAAGAGACCCAGTACTTC. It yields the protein CASSQEVRGGQETQYF.

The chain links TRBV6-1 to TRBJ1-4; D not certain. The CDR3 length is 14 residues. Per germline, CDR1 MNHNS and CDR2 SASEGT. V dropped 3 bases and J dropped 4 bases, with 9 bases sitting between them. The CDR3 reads CASSDLGNNEKLFF. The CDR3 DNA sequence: TGTGCCAGCAGTGACCTCGGGAATAATGAAAAACTGTTTTTT.

CDR3: CASSSGQYNNSPLHF. In DNA, the CDR3 is TGTGCCAGCAGCTCTGGACAGTACAATAATTCACCCCTCCACTTT. The rearrangement joins TRBV9 to TRBJ1-6; D may be TRBD1 (6 bases). The CDR3 contains 15 residues. From germline, CDR1 is SGDLS and CDR2 YYNGEE. Trimming removed 4 bases from V and 5 bases from J, with 13 bases in between. Combining the CDR3 with reference TRBV9 and TRBJ1-6 gives the whole variable domain DSGVTQTPKHLITATGQRVTLRCSPRSGDLSVYWYQQSLDQGLQFLIQYYNGEERAKGNILERFSAQQFPDLHSELNLSSLELGDSALYFCASSSGQYNNSPLHFGNGTRLTVT.

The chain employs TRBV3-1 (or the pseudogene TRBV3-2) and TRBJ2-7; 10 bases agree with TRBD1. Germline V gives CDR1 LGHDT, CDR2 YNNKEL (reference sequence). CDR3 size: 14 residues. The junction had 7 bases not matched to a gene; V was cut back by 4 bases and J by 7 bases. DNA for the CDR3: TGTGCCAGCAGCCCGACAGGGGGCTTTATGGAGCAGTACTTC. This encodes CASSPTGGFMEQYF.

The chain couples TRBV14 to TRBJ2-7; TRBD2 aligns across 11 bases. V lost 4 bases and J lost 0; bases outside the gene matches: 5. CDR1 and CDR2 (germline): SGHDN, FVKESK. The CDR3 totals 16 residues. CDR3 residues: CASSLLAGASSYEQYF. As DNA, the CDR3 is TGTGCCAGCAGCCTACTAGCGGGGGCCTCCTCCTACGAGCAGTACTTC.

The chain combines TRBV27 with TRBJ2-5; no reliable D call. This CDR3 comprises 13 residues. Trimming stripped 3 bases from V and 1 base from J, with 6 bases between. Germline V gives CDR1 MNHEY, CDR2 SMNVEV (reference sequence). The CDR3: CASSFSGQETQYF. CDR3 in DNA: TGTGCCAGCAGTTTCTCCGGCCAAGAGACCCAGTACTTC.

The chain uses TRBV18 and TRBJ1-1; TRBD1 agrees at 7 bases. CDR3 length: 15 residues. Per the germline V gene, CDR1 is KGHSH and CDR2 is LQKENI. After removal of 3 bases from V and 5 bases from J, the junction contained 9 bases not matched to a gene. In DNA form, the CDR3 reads TGTGCCAGCTCACCCCAACAGGGGTGGAGGACTGAAGCTTTCTTT. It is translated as CASSPQQGWRTEAFF. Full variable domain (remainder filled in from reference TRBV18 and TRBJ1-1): NAGVMQNPRHLVRRRGQEARLRCSPMKGHSHVYWYRQLPEEGLKFMVYLQKENIIDESGMPKERFSAEFPKEGPSILRIQQVVRGDSAAYFCASSPQQGWRTEAFFGQGTRLTVV.

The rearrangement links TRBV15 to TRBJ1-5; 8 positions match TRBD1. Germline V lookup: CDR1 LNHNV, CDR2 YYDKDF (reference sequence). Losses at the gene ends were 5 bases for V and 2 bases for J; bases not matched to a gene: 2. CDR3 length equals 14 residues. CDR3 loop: CATSSGQGNQPQHF. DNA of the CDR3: TGTGCCACCAGCTCGGGACAGGGCAATCAGCCCCAGCATTTT.

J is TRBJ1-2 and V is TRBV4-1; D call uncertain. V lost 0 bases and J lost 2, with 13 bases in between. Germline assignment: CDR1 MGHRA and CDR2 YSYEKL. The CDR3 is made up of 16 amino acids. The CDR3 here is CASSQDTIGGNYGYTF. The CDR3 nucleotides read TGCGCCAGCAGCCAAGATACCATTGGAGGGAACTATGGCTACACCTTC.

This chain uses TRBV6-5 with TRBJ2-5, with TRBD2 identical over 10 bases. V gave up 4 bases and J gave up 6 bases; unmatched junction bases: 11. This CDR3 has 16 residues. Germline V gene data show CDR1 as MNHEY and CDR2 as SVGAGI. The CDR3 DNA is TGTGCCAGCAGTTCCTTCTCCGGGACTAGCGCGCAGACCCAGTACTTC. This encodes CASSSFSGTSAQTQYF.

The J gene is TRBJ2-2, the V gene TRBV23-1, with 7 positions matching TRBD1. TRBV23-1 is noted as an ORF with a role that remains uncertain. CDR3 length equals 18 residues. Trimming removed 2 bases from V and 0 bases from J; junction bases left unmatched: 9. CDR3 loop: CASSQPTGSGTNTGELFF. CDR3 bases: TGCGCCAGCAGTCAACCGACAGGGAGTGGGACGAACACCGGGGAGCTGTTTTTT.

CDR3 nucleotide sequence: TGTGCCAGCAGCGTAGCGGCGGGGGGATACAATGAGCAGTTCTTC. Its protein is CASSVAAGGYNEQFF. The rearrangement links TRBV9 to TRBJ2-1; TRBD2 matches 8 bases. Per germline, CDR1 SGDLS and CDR2 YYNGEE. Trimming took 0 bases from V and 4 from J; bases not matched to a gene: 3. There are 15 residues in the CDR3.